These T cell receptor beta chains were read from a single sample in a study of vaccination effects on CD4 cells after COVID-19. Their target antigens are unknown. Profiling relied on immunoSEQ multiplex PCR, and the TCRdb table lists in-frame clones only, not all of them. This table has around 40,000 clones, 75% appearing once. Source: CD4+ T cells from PBMCs cultured with a peptide pool, taken before COVID-19 vaccination. The origin of the receptors is a human donor who had a prior SARS-CoV-2 infection. Both conserved end residues are part of each CDR3. The D gene is left open where the match is weak. The listing skips clone size in some rows; elsewhere it reads once, few, many or a size class.

J,size,V,D,CDR3,DNA
TRBJ2-3,once,TRBV20-1,TRBD2,CSASLAGGHTQYF,TGCAGTGCTAGTCTAGCGGGAGGCCACACGCAGTATTTT
TRBJ2-3,-,TRBV7-2,TRBD2,CASSLGPRLAGVTDTQYF,TGTGCCAGCAGCTTAGGGCCGCGACTAGCGGGAGTAACAGATACGCAGTATTTT
TRBJ1-6,-,TRBV7-2,-,CASSPERYNSPLHF,TGTGCCAGCAGTCCAGAACGCTATAATTCACCCCTCCACTTT
TRBJ2-1,-,TRBV7-2,TRBD2,CASSQGLVYNEQFF,TGTGCCAGCAGCCAAGGACTAGTTTACAATGAGCAGTTCTTC
TRBJ1-1,few,TRBV5-6,-,CASSSLRHGAAFF,TGTGCCAGCAGCTCCCTTCGACACGGCGCAGCTTTCTTT
TRBJ2-1,-,TRBV2,-,CASRSPTTYNEQFF,TGTGCCAGCAGGAGCCCGACTACCTACAATGAGCAGTTCTTC
TRBJ2-1,few,TRBV27,-,CASRVGSYSYNEQFF,TGTGCCAGCAGGGTCGGGAGTTACTCCTACAATGAGCAGTTCTTC
TRBJ2-1,-,TRBV4-3,TRBD2,CASSQMRLAGVNEQFF,TGCGCCAGCAGCCAAATGAGACTAGCGGGAGTGAATGAGCAGTTCTTC
TRBJ1-3,-,TRBV2,-,CASSGDRAYSGNTIYF,TGTGCCAGCAGTGGGGACCGCGCTTACTCTGGAAACACCATATATTTT
TRBJ1-6,-,TRBV27,-,CASSPDGPRRYSPLHF,TGTGCCAGCAGTCCCGACGGACCTCGCCGGTATTCACCCCTCCACTTT
TRBJ2-3,-,TRBV19,-,CASSILETDTQYF,TGTGCCAGTAGTATCCTAGAAACAGATACGCAGTATTTT
TRBJ1-2,-,TRBV5-6,TRBD1,CASSLVGWGTGYGYTF,TGTGCCAGCAGCTTGGTGGGATGGGGGACAGGTTATGGCTACACCTTC
TRBJ2-7,-,TRBV6-6,TRBD2,CASSLAGGREQYF,TGTGCCAGCAGCCTAGCGGGGGGGCGGGAGCAGTACTTC
TRBJ2-5,once,TRBV5-6,-,CASSLGWSGWETQYF,TGTGCCAGCAGCTTAGGGTGGAGCGGTTGGGAGACCCAGTACTTC
TRBJ1-1,few,TRBV14,TRBD1,CASSPRGRWLWTEAFF,TGTGCCAGCAGCCCGAGGGGGCGTTGGCTGTGGACTGAAGCTTTCTTT
TRBJ2-1,-,TRBV6-2/TRBV6-3,-,CASSSGTEQFF,TGTGCCAGCAGCTCAGGGACTGAGCAGTTCTTC
TRBJ2-7,few,TRBV19,-,CASSALGRTYEQYF,TGTGCCAGTAGTGCTCTCGGGAGAACCTACGAGCAGTACTTC
TRBJ2-1,-,TRBV29-1,-,CSVLRGNEQFF,TGCAGTGTCCTTAGAGGCAATGAGCAGTTCTTC
TRBJ1-1,few,TRBV4-1,-,CASSHRHGKAEAFF,TGCGCCAGCAGTCACCGGCACGGTAAAGCTGAAGCTTTCTTT
TRBJ1-1,-,TRBV5-5,-,CASSSDRSNTEAFF,TGTGCCAGCAGCTCCGACAGGAGCAACACTGAAGCTTTCTTT
TRBJ1-3,-,TRBV30,-,CAWTSLSGNTIYF,TGTGCCTGGACAAGCTTATCTGGAAACACCATATATTTT
TRBJ2-5,-,TRBV18,-,CASSFGHPTLETQYF,TGTGCCAGCTCATTCGGACACCCCACCCTAGAGACCCAGTACTTC
TRBJ2-1,-,TRBV9,TRBD2,CASSAHRGGYNEQFF,TGTGCCAGCAGCGCACACCGGGGGGGCTACAATGAGCAGTTCTTC
TRBJ1-6,-,TRBV27,-,CASKETGFYNSPLHF,TGTGCCAGCAAAGAAACGGGGTTCTATAATTCACCCCTCCACTTT
TRBJ2-2,-,TRBV4-1,-,CASLRGVLDSGELFF,TGCGCCAGCCTCAGAGGAGTTTTGGATTCCGGGGAGCTGTTTTTT
TRBJ2-1,few,TRBV14,-,CASSQALFYEQFF,TGTGCCAGCAGCCAAGCACTATTCTATGAGCAGTTCTTC
TRBJ2-3,few,TRBV11-2,TRBD2,CASSTTSGGAADTQYF,TGTGCCAGCAGCACCACTAGCGGGGGGGCCGCAGATACGCAGTATTTT
TRBJ2-1,few,TRBV19,TRBD2,CASGGGSYNEQFF,TGTGCCAGTGGCGGGGGGTCCTACAATGAGCAGTTCTTC
TRBJ1-1,few,TRBV5-4,-,CASSFQANTEAFF,TGTGCCAGCAGCTTTCAGGCGAACACTGAAGCTTTCTTT
TRBJ2-5,-,TRBV19,-,CASSPRGGPGETQYF,TGTGCCAGTAGTCCCAGGGGCGGACCGGGCGAGACCCAGTACTTC
TRBJ2-7,-,TRBV2,-,CASSSQAYEQYF,TGTGCCAGCAGTTCTCAGGCCTACGAGCAGTACTTC
TRBJ2-3,few,TRBV6-6,-,CASIPSGTDTQYF,TGTGCCAGCATCCCCAGCGGCACAGATACGCAGTATTTT
TRBJ2-4,-,TRBV21-1,-,CASISMTEVKNIQYF,TGTGCCAGCATTTCAATGACAGAGGTCAAAAACATTCAGTACTTC
TRBJ2-1,-,TRBV28,-,CASSLSGRGNEQFF,TGTGCCAGCAGTTTAAGTGGCAGAGGAAATGAGCAGTTCTTC
TRBJ2-5,once,TRBV11-3,TRBD2,CASSLLGLRQETQYF,TGTGCCAGCAGCTTATTGGGACTACGCCAGGAGACCCAGTACTTC
TRBJ1-6,-,TRBV14,-,CASSRKELVQADNSPLHF,TGTGCCAGCAGCCGAAAAGAGTTAGTCCAGGCGGATAATTCACCCCTCCACTTT
TRBJ2-2,-,TRBV7-9,-,CASSDTSQGSDTGELFF,TGTGCCAGCAGCGACACATCCCAGGGTTCAGACACCGGGGAGCTGTTTTTT
TRBJ2-1,once,TRBV27,TRBD2,CASSGLAGGKSSYNEQFF,TGTGCCAGCAGCGGACTAGCGGGGGGGAAGAGCTCCTACAATGAGCAGTTCTTC
TRBJ2-7,-,TRBV7-2,-,CASSPRQETYEQYF,TGTGCCAGCAGCCCGAGACAGGAAACCTACGAGCAGTACTTC
TRBJ1-1,-,TRBV5-4,TRBD1,CASSFDRASTEAFF,TGTGCCAGCAGCTTCGACAGGGCAAGCACTGAAGCTTTCTTT
TRBJ2-3,-,TRBV5-1,-,CASSLNPGQGIAGDTQYF,TGCGCCAGCAGCTTGAATCCCGGCCAGGGGATAGCGGGAGATACGCAGTATTTT
TRBJ2-4,-,TRBV7-9,TRBD2,CASSSGGTFQYF,TGTGCCAGCAGCTCGGGAGGGACTTTTCAGTACTTC
TRBJ1-1,few,TRBV10-3,-,CAISDLGNTEAFF,TGTGCCATCAGTGACTTAGGGAACACTGAAGCTTTCTTT
TRBJ2-3,-,TRBV2,TRBD2,CASSEGLAASTDTQYF,TGTGCCAGCAGTGAAGGTCTAGCGGCCAGCACAGATACGCAGTATTTT
TRBJ2-1,-,TRBV21-1,-,CASRAAETPSLGYNEQFF,TGTGCCAGCCGAGCGGCCGAGACACCGAGCCTGGGCTACAATGAGCAGTTCTTC
TRBJ2-1,few,TRBV6-5,TRBD1,CASSYLRQGNEQFF,TGTGCCAGCAGTTATTTAAGACAGGGTAATGAGCAGTTCTTC
TRBJ1-5,-,TRBV24-1,TRBD1,CATSDVGGVKAQHF,TGTGCCACCAGTGACGTAGGGGGCGTAAAGGCCCAGCATTTT
TRBJ2-2,-,TRBV2,-,CASSYSGELFF,TGTGCCAGCAGCTATTCCGGGGAGCTGTTTTTT